This T cell receptor beta chain was captured by sequencing in a study of shared clonotypes between healthy human individuals. Study background: The donor pool was made up of two women and a few men aged 18 to 49.

Whole-study results and caveats: Despite large depth, rarefaction showed incomplete sorted-subset sequencing. Exclusively blood specimens were collected; tissue repertoires likely differ.

Notes on this clone: Its specificity is unknown.

Naive CD45RA+ and memory CD45RA-negative subsets were split from CD4+ cells. The method was immunoSEQ multiplex PCR; TCRdb's version includes in-frame clones alone and lacks a portion of them. The data contain some 2,000,000 clones, around 95% of them seen just once; the ten biggest clones take up around 0.13%. Source material: naive CD4+ T cells sorted from blood. Subset noted: CD45RA+ positively selected. The origin of this receptor is a man younger than 35 in good health.

The CDR3 here is CASTDRGNTEAFF. In DNA form, the CDR3 reads TGTGCCAGCACCGACAGGGGGAACACTGAAGCTTTCTTT. V is TRBV6-5 and J is TRBJ1-1; TRBD1 matches at 8 bases. CDR3 size: 13 residues. Germline loops: CDR1 MNHEY, CDR2 SVGAGI. After removal of 7 bases from V and 1 base from J, the junction contained 2 bases not matched to a gene.